This record covers a single T cell receptor beta chain. What it recognizes is unknown. Arm-PCR of CDR3 regions and iRepertoire HTBI primers were used to build TCR beta libraries. One entry per CDR3 protein results from TCRdb running MiXCR on the multiplex PCR reads. The table records about 620,000 distinct CDR3 sequences, roughly 15% of them present only once. The CDR3 extends over 19 amino acids. The germline V gene has CDR1 KGHDR and CDR2 SFDVKD. The J segment lost 4 bases and the V segment lost 4 bases, leaving 17 bases of the junction unmatched. This record comes from a study of regulatory T cells in long-lasting Graves disease. At the level of the study: New Graves' disease cases had less than 3 months of antithyroid drugs.

This sample's time point: newly diagnosed GD, antithyroid drugs for less than 3 months. PBMC-extracted RNA yielded the TCR library. Whole-study results and caveats: Reduced TCR diversity was observed in persistent Graves' patients versus newly diagnosed patients.

This sample also belongs to another study, concerning T cells in Graves' hyperthyroidism and ophthalmopathy. That paper states: Exclusion of patients followed from uncontrolled infection, other autoimmune disease, pregnancy or lactation. Appearing also in blood were most of the thyroid clonotypes expanded above 0.001.

The genes are TRBV24-1 and TRBJ2-5; 10 nucleotides match TRBD1. The source material was peripheral blood mononuclear cells (PBMCs), sampled at new diagnosis, from a patient treated with antithyroid drugs. This clonotype was sampled from a woman aged 30 to 39 with Graves disease. The CDR3 DNA follows: TGTGCCACCAGTGAGCCGACAGGGGGCGGGAAAACTGGACGAGAGACCCAGTACTTC. It translates to CATSEPTGGGKTGRETQYF.